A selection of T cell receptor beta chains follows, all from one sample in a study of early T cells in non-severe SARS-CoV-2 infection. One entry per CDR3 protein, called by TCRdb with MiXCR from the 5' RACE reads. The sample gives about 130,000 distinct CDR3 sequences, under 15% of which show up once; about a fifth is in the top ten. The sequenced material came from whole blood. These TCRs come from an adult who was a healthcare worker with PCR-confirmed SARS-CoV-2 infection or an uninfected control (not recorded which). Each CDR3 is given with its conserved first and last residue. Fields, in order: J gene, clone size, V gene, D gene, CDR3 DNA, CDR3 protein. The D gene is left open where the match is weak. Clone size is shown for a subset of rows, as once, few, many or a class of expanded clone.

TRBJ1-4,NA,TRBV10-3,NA,TGTGCCATCGGAGCCGGGACCCAGGGCATAGAGAAACTGTTTTTT,CAIGAGTQGIEKLFF
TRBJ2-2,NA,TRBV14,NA,TGTGCCAGCAGCAGAAACGGGATGAACACCGGGGAGCTGTTTTTT,CASSRNGMNTGELFF
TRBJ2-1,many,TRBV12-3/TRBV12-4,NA,TGTGCCAGCAGTTCGGCAGGGCGGTCCTACAATGAGCAGTTCTTC,CASSSAGRSYNEQFF
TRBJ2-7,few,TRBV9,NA,TGTGCCAGCAGCGTAGCTTATAGAACCGAGCAGTACTTC,CASSVAYRTEQYF
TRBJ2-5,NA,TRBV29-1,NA,TGCAGCGTTGAAGATCGAAAGGAGACCCAGTACTTC,CSVEDRKETQYF
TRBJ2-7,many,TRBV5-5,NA,TGTGCCAGCAGCTTCAACATCGAGCAGTACTTC,CASSFNIEQYF
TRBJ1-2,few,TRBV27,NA,TGTGCCAGTGTAGGACCCCCACCAGACTATGGCTACACCTTC,CASVGPPPDYGYTF
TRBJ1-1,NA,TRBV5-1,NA,TGCGCCAGCAGCTTGGAAAAAATGGGGGATGAAGCTTTCTTT,CASSLEKMGDEAFF
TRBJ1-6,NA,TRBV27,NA,TGTGCCAGCTCCAGAGGACAGACCTATAATTCACCCCTCCACTTT,CASSRGQTYNSPLHF
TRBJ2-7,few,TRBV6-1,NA,TGTGCCAGCAGTGAAGAAGTCTACGAGCAGTACTTC,CASSEEVYEQYF
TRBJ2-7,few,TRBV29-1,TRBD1,TGCAGCGTTGTAGCCCCGGGACAGAAATACGAGCAGTACTTC,CSVVAPGQKYEQYF
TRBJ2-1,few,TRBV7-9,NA,TGTGCCAGCAGCTCCCGAGGGGGGGGCTCCTACAATGAGCAGTTCTTC,CASSSRGGGSYNEQFF
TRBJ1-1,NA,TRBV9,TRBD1,TGTGCCAGCAGCGTAGACAGGGGAGTGACTGAAGCTTTCTTT,CASSVDRGVTEAFF
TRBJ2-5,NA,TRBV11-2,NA,TGTGCCAGCAGCTCCCCCCCACAGCGCACCCTTGGAGAGATCCAGTACTTC,CASSSPPQRTLGEIQYF
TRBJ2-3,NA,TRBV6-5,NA,TGTGCCAGCAGGAACCCGACCATGGGTACGCAGTATTTT,CASRNPTMGTQYF
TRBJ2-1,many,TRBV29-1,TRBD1,TGCAGCGTACCACAGGGGTGGAATGAGCAGTTCTTC,CSVPQGWNEQFF
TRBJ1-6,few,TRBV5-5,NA,TGTGCCAGCAGCTTGGGGGTTCTCGATTCACCCCTCCACTTT,CASSLGVLDSPLHF
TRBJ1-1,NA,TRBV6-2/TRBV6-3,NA,TGTGCCACGAGGACACCGAACACTGAAGCTTTCTTT,CATRTPNTEAFF
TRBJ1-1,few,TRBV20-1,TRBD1,TGCAGTGCGAGACAGGGGGCGGCCGAGGCTTTCTTT,CSARQGAAEAFF
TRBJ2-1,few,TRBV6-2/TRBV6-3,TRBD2,TGTGCCAGCAGTTTCTGGACTAGCGGCGGCCGAGAGCAGTTCTTC,CASSFWTSGGREQFF
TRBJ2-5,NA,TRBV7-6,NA,TGTGCCAGCAGCTTAATGAGCGGGCAAGAGACCCAGTACTTC,CASSLMSGQETQYF
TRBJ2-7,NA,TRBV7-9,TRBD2,TGTGCCAGCGCCCGGGGGGAAAGGTCCTACGAGCAGTACTTC,CASARGERSYEQYF
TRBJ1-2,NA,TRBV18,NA,TGTGCCAGCTCACCACCTCAACCGGATAACTATGGCTACACCTTC,CASSPPQPDNYGYTF
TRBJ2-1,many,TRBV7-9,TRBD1,TGTGCCAGCAGCTTAGACGGGACAGTGGGTAGCTCCTACAATGAGCAGTTCTTC,CASSLDGTVGSSYNEQFF
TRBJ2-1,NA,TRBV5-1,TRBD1,TGCGCCAGCAGCTCGGGACAGGACAATGAGCAGTTCTTC,CASSSGQDNEQFF
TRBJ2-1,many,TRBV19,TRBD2,TGTGCCAGTAGTCCGAACCGCGGGGGGGCCAGAGGTGAGCAGTTCTTC,CASSPNRGGARGEQFF
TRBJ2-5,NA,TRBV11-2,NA,TGTGCCAGCAGCTTAGGGACTACTGGAGAGACCCAGTACTTC,CASSLGTTGETQYF
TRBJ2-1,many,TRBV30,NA,TGTGCCTCGGGACTCGATAATTTTTTACTCGCGGGGAGGTCCTACAATGAGCAGTTCTTC,CASGLDNFLLAGRSYNEQFF
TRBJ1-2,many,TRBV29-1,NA,TGCAGCGTTGATACTCAGGGGTCGCGCAACGCTGGCTACACCTTC,CSVDTQGSRNAGYTF
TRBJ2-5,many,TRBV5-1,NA,TGCGCCAGCAGCTCACAGGGTTGGGGTGTCCAAGAGACCCAGTACTTC,CASSSQGWGVQETQYF
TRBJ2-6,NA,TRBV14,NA,TGTGCCAGCAGCCAGTATGGGGCCAACGTCCTGACTTTC,CASSQYGANVLTF
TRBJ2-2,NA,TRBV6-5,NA,TGTGCCAGCGCGTTTCCTGGGAGAGGGGAGCTGTTTTTT,CASAFPGRGELFF
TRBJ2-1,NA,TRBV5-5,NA,TGTGCCAGCAGCGGGGGCCGGGCCAGGGGGGCCTCGGGCGAGCAGTTCTTC,CASSGGRARGASGEQFF
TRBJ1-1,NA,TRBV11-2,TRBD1,TGTGCCAGCAGCCCCGACAGGGCCCGGGTCACTGAAGCTTTCTTT,CASSPDRARVTEAFF
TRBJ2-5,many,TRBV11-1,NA,TGTGCCAGCAGCTTCAGGGTATCCACTTACCAAGAGACCCAGTACTTC,CASSFRVSTYQETQYF
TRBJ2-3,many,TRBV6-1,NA,TGTGCCAGCAGTGAAGGACTAGTTAGGGCTACGCAGTATTTT,CASSEGLVRATQYF
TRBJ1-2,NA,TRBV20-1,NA,TGCAGTGCCTGGGGCCCCGAAAGGGGCTACACCTTC,CSAWGPERGYTF
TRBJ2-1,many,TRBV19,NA,TGTGCCAGTAGATTAGGGACTGGGAGCTCCTACAATGAGCAGTTCTTC,CASRLGTGSSYNEQFF
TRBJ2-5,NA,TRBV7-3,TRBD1,TGTGCCAGCAGCACGCACAGGGGGCCACTAGAGACCCAGTACTTC,CASSTHRGPLETQYF
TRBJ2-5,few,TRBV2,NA,TGTGCCAGCAGTGAGGGGGATTCAGAGACCCAGTACTTC,CASSEGDSETQYF
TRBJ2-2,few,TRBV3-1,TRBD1,TGTGCCAGCAGCCAACTCCGCGGGACAGGGGCAAAAGGGAGGGAGCTGTTTTTT,CASSQLRGTGAKGRELFF
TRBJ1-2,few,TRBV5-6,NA,TGTGCCAGCAGCCAAAGGACCTATGGCTACACCTTC,CASSQRTYGYTF
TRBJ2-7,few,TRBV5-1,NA,TGCGCCAGCAGCCTGGGCGCCGGGACCACCGAGCAGTACTTC,CASSLGAGTTEQYF
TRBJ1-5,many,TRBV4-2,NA,TGTGCCAGCAGCCTCGACAGGAGCAATCAGCCCCAGCATTTT,CASSLDRSNQPQHF
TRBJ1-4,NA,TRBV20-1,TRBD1,TGCAGTGCTAACCAAGTGACAGGGTCCCGAGGGAAACTGTTTTTT,CSANQVTGSRGKLFF